This T cell receptor gamma chain originates from a study of γδ T cells in repeated Plasmodium falciparum infection. Germline V lookup: CDR1 GITISATS, CDR2 ISYDGTV (reference sequence). Trimming cost V 0 bases and J 11 bases; bases outside gene matches: 10. The CDR3 length is 13 residues. Overall study results and limits: Vgamma9/Vdelta2+ repertoires stayed stably polyclonal over time and infection. Vdelta2-negative gammadelta repertoires appeared less diverse and less shared in Malian than Australian children. Vdelta2-negative gammadelta repertoires, largely Vdelta1+, seemingly showed infection-driven waves of new clonal selection.

This clone was recorded at least ten times. Its cognate antigen is unknown. TCRdb reprocessed the multiplex PCR reads using CATT. The sample consists of around 24,000 gamma-chain clones, less than 3.5% of them appearing once. Gammadelta T cells were flow-sorted from PBMC into Vgamma9/Vdelta2+ and Vdelta2-negative populations for bulk analysis. This TCR derives from a pool of human donors (malaria-infected and uninfected, not separated). Material: gamma-delta T cells from blood. V usage is TRGV9 and J usage is TRGJ1 or TRGJ2. CDR3 protein: CALWEVLVGQKLF. Written as DNA, the CDR3 is TGTGCCTTGTGGGAGGTGCTTGTGGGTCAGAAACTCTTT.